Listed here are 14 T cell receptor beta chains from one sample, sequenced in a study of tumor-infiltrating lymphocytes in primary liver carcinoma. Starting material of 450 to 500 ng total RNA yielded TCR beta cDNA via a constant-region primer. Library construction for TCR beta comprised three nested multiplex PCR rounds performed with slightly modified ARM-PCR. With TRBV1-TRBV30 forward primers and a C-beta reverse primer, the first two PCR rounds were run for roughly 10 cycles each. TCRdb reprocessed the multiplex PCR reads via MiXCR and lists one record per CDR3 protein. The sample lists a few hundred thousand distinct CDR3 sequences, around 50% occurring once. The study extracted blood RNA from unsorted whole blood and also extracted germline DNA. The source material was peripheral blood. The source is a woman aged 25 to 39 with primary liver carcinoma and hepatitis B virus infection.

Notes on this clonotype: At one end, the junction sequence differs from germline, possibly due to a read error. This chain links TRBV11-2 with TRBJ2-3; D is perhaps TRBD1 (6 bases). The CDR3 consists of 17 residues. Germline CDR1 reads SGHAT; CDR2 reads FQNNGV. CDR3 nucleotide sequence: TGTGCTAGCAGCGTAAGGCGGACAGTGGTCAACACAGATACGCAGTATTTT. Its protein product is CASSVRRTVVNTDTQYF. Variable domain in full (rest from reference TRBV11-2 and TRBJ2-3): EAGVAQSPRYKIIEKRQSVAFWCNPISGHATLYWYQQILGQGPKLLIQFQNNGVVDDSQLPKDRFSAERLKGVDSTLKIQPAKLEDSAVYLCASSVRRTVVNTDTQYFGPGTRLTVL.

This clonotype was observed a handful of times. The rearrangement joins TRBV30 to TRBJ2-3; 7 bases agree with TRBD1. Germline-derived CDR1 and CDR2 are GTSNPN and SVGIG (reference sequence). This CDR3 spans 12 amino acids. V dropped 0 bases and J dropped 10; count of bases not matched to a gene: 4. The CDR3 protein is CAWSVGTGAQYF. The CDR3 nucleotides read TGTGCCTGGAGTGTAGGAACAGGGGCGCAGTATTTT.

The genes are TRBV4-1 and TRBJ2-7, with 8 positions matching TRBD2. The CDR3 sequence is 15 residues long. V was pared by 5 bases and J by 0 bases, with 6 bases of the junction left unmatched. Germline V gene lookup returns CDR1 MGHRA and CDR2 YSYEKL. CDR3 residues: CASSVTSGTSYEQYF. CDR3 sequence (DNA): TGCGCCAGCAGCGTCACTAGCGGTACCTCCTACGAGCAGTACTTC.

This clonotype showed up just once. The genes are TRBV29-1 and TRBJ2-4, with TRBD1 matching over 7 bases. The germline V gene encodes CDR1 SQVTM and CDR2 ANQGSEA. This CDR3 is built from 14 residues. Trimming took 1 base from V and 8 from J; bases not matched to a gene: 8. The CDR3 sequence is CSVEVGKGADIQYF. The DNA for the CDR3 is TGCAGCGTTGAAGTGGGAAAGGGGGCAGACATTCAGTACTTC. The full variable domain, with the rest looked up from reference TRBV29-1 and TRBJ2-4, is SAVISQKPSRDICQRGTSLTIQCQVDSQVTMMFWYRQQPGQSLTLIATANQGSEATYESGFVIDKFPISRPNLTFSTLTVSNMSPEDSSIYLCSVEVGKGADIQYFGAGTRLSVL.

As for this clonotype: One junction end disagrees with the germline gene, perhaps due to a read error. This chain links TRBV5-5 with TRBJ1-4, with TRBD1 as a possible D gene (6 bases). From germline, CDR1 is SGHKS and CDR2 YYEKEE (reference sequence). This CDR3 is 15 amino acids long. DNA of the CDR3: TGTGCCAGCAGGCAGGGGCCAAGGACTAATGAAGAACTGTTTTTT. Its translation is CASRQGPRTNEELFF.

V and J are TRBV12-3 or TRBV12-4 and TRBJ1-6; D unresolved. The CDR3 consists of 14 residues. V lost 8 bases, J lost 10 bases, and 18 bases lay in between. Here the CDR3 reads CASAFKGRKSPLHF. The CDR3 region has the DNA TGTGCCAGCGCCTTCAAGGGTCGGAAATCACCCCTCCACTTT.

This clonotype has at least ten counts. The gene calls are TRBV6-6 and TRBJ1-1, with 7 bases matching TRBD1. Unmatched junction bases numbered 2, after V lost 6 bases and J lost 4 bases. CDR3 length: 12 amino acids. The germline CDR1 and CDR2 sequences are MNHNY and SVGAGI (reference sequence). The CDR3 region has the DNA TGTGCCAGCAGCCACAGGGGCACTGAAGCTTTCTTT. Its translation: CASSHRGTEAFF.

Notes on this clonotype: This may be a read error: a much more frequent sequence differs by one nucleotide. This chain joins TRBV6-2 or TRBV6-3 and TRBJ1-6; D unresolved. This CDR3 comprises 12 residues. Germline V lookup: CDR1 MNHEY, CDR2 SVGEGT. CDR3 nucleotides: TGTACCAGCAGTTACCTTGGAGCACCCCTCCACTTT. This translates into CTSSYLGAPLHF.

This clonotype occurred many times. The chain employs TRBV6-6 and TRBJ2-5; D possibly matches TRBD1 or TRBD2 (6 bases each). The V end was cut by 8 bases, the J end by 5 bases, with 30 bases between. CDR1 MNHNY and CDR2 SVGAGI come from the germline V gene (reference sequence). CDR3 size: 18 residues. CDR3 protein: CASLRTTGLSPQGETQYF. CDR3 DNA sequence: TGTGCCAGCCTAAGGACTACAGGGTTGTCCCCTCAAGGGGAGACCCAGTACTTC.

The chain employs TRBV28 and TRBJ2-1, with D uncertain. From germline, CDR1 is MDHEN and CDR2 SYDVKM. CDR3 length: 12 amino acids. V was shortened by 3 bases and J by 8 bases, with 8 bases between the two germline ends. CDR3 nucleotides: TGTGCCAGCAGTTTGCTCCGTGATGAGCAGTTCTTC. This gives the protein CASSLLRDEQFF.

The chain has TRBV11-2 and TRBJ1-4, with D perhaps matching TRBD1 (5 bases). The V gene's germline CDR1 is SGHAT and CDR2 FQNNGV. The germline V and J ends were trimmed by 1 base and 8 bases, with 14 bases remaining between them. The CDR3 covers 15 residues. CDR3: CASSLGEGRMEKLFF. The CDR3 DNA is TGTGCCAGCAGCTTAGGCGAGGGGAGGATGGAAAAACTGTTTTTT.

Concerning this clonotype: Compared with germline, one end of the junction differs, possibly owing to a read error. The chain joins TRBV11-2 to TRBJ2-7; no clear D gene. CDR1 SGHAT and CDR2 FQNNGV come from the germline V gene. CDR3 length: 13 residues. The DNA for the CDR3 is TGTACCAGCAGCTTAAAAGCCATGAGGGAGCAGTACTTC. As protein: CTSSLKAMREQYF. The whole variable domain, remainder taken from reference TRBV11-2 and TRBJ2-7, is EAGVAQSPRYKIIEKRQSVAFWCNPISGHATLYWYQQILGQGPKLLIQFQNNGVVDDSQLPKDRFSAERLKGVDSTLKIQPAKLEDSAVYLCTSSLKAMREQYFGPGTRLTVT.

The chain is built from TRBV7-8 and TRBJ2-2; D gene ambiguous. The germline V gene has CDR1 SGHVS and CDR2 FQNEAQ. The CDR3 runs to 11 residues. Trimming cost V 5 bases and J 7 bases, with 5 bases left between them. CDR3 in amino acids: CASSLIGELFF. The CDR3 DNA reads as TGTGCCAGCAGCCTCATCGGGGAGCTGTTTTTT.

As for this clonotype: This clone may be a read error of a much larger clone one base away. This is likely a read error, given that the CDR3 carries no conserved phenylalanine or tryptophan at its end. The chain uses TRBV5-1 and TRBJ2-1; D gene ambiguous. V was cut by 2 bases and J by 13 bases, with 13 bases left in between. Germline CDR1 and CDR2: SGHRS and YFSETQ. The CDR3 runs 12 residues. The CDR3 DNA sequence: TGCGCCAGCAGCTTTGACGGCATAATCCAGTTCTTA. Translation: CASSFDGIIQFL.